Listed here are 23 T cell receptor beta chains from one sample, sequenced in a study of technical replicates of blood from several donors. Repertoires were generated with immunoSEQ multiplex PCR, while TCRdb's copy carries only in-frame clones and drops some. The top ten clones hold approximately 0.14% of a sample with about 84,000 clones, nearly 98% of them seen once. The specimen was T cells isolated from PBMCs. The receptors here all came from a human donor in good health.

The rearrangement links TRBV5-1 to TRBJ2-5; the match to TRBD2 covers 11 bases. Germline V lookup: CDR1 SGHRS, CDR2 YFSETQ. V gave up 2 bases and J gave up 4 bases; unmatched junction bases: 1. The CDR3 totals 14 residues. CDR3 bases: TGCGCCAGCAGCTTTCTAGCGGGAGGAGAGACCCAGTACTTC. Amino acid sequence: CASSFLAGGETQYF.

V and J are TRBV5-1 and TRBJ2-7; possible D gene TRBD2, 6 bases. CDR1 and CDR2 from the germline V gene are SGHRS and YFSETQ. V was cut by 4 bases and J by 6 bases, with 17 bases left in between. The CDR3 totals 14 residues. CDR3 coding DNA: TGCGCCAGCAGCGATGGGCGGGGTGAACGCGAGCAGTACTTC. Residues: CASSDGRGEREQYF.

This clone has only one observation. This chain links TRBV6-1 with TRBJ2-7, with 9 bases fitting TRBD1. CDR3 size: 15 residues. With 2 bases clipped from V and 1 base from J, the junction kept 3 bases outside the gene matches. Germline V gene sequence: CDR1 MNHNS, CDR2 SASEGT. The CDR3: CASSEWDRVSYEQYF. CDR3 nucleotides: TGTGCCAGCAGTGAATGGGACAGGGTGTCCTACGAGCAGTACTTC.

Here the CDR3 reads CASSLYPNQPQHF. For the CDR3, the DNA is TGTGCCAGCAGCCTATACCCTAATCAGCCCCAGCATTTT. The chain has TRBV7-9 and TRBJ1-5; no clear D. The CDR3 runs to 13 residues. The germline V gene has CDR1 SEHNR and CDR2 FQNEAQ (reference sequence). Trimming removed 5 bases at V and 4 bases at J, with 9 bases between.

This sequence joins TRBV11-2 and TRBJ2-7, with 8 bases that match TRBD2. This CDR3 comprises 17 residues. Per the germline V gene, CDR1 is SGHAT and CDR2 is FQNNGV. The V segment lost 0 bases and the J segment 3 bases; nucleotides outside the gene matches: 10. CDR3 amino acids: CASSLDGGGTILYEQYF. CDR3 sequence (DNA): TGTGCCAGCAGCTTAGATGGCGGGGGGACGATCCTCTACGAGCAGTACTTC.

The chain is built from TRBV6-5 and TRBJ2-2, with TRBD1 matching over 10 bases. After removal of 8 bases from V and 3 bases from J, the junction contained 3 bases not matched to a gene. The CDR3 extends over 14 amino acids. Germline V gene sequence: CDR1 MNHEY, CDR2 SVGAGI. The CDR3 is CASGTGADTGELFF. As DNA, the CDR3 is TGTGCCAGCGGGACAGGGGCCGACACCGGGGAGCTGTTTTTT.

The rearrangement uses TRBV28 and TRBJ1-5, with D hard to call. V lost 4 bases and J 6 bases, leaving 13 bases between the germline ends. From germline, CDR1 is MDHEN and CDR2 SYDVKM. CDR3 length: 14 residues. The CDR3 spells CASSWRSISQPQHF. The CDR3 DNA sequence: TGTGCCAGCAGTTGGAGGAGCATCAGTCAGCCCCAGCATTTT.

The chain joins TRBV5-1 to TRBJ2-2, with D possibly being TRBD2 (5 bases). The CDR3 extends over 15 amino acids. CDR1 and CDR2 from the germline V gene are SGHRS and YFSETQ. Deletions cut 0 bases from V and 2 bases from J, with 8 bases between. In nucleotides, the CDR3 is TGCGCCAGCAGCTTGGCTGGACTCAACACCGGGGAGCTGTTTTTT. Residues: CASSLAGLNTGELFF.

The V and J genes are TRBV5-1 and TRBJ2-5; D not certain. V was cut by 0 bases and J by 5 bases, with 8 bases left in between. This CDR3 spans 13 amino acids. The germline V gene encodes CDR1 SGHRS and CDR2 YFSETQ. The CDR3: CASSLGPRETQYF. DNA for the CDR3: TGCGCCAGCAGCTTGGGGCCGCGGGAGACCCAGTACTTC.

The chain combines TRBV7-8 with TRBJ1-5; D ambiguous. CDR3 length: 15 amino acids. Trimming shortened V by 5 bases and J by 4 bases, and 15 bases separated the two germline ends. Germline V gives CDR1 SGHVS, CDR2 FQNEAQ. In DNA, the CDR3 is TGTGCCAGCAGCCTAATTGGCCGGGGAAATCAGCCCCAGCATTTT. Its protein product is CASSLIGRGNQPQHF.

J is TRBJ2-7 and V is TRBV6-5; 12 positions agree with TRBD2. Trimming cost V 6 bases and J 3 bases; bases outside gene matches: 3. CDR3 length equals 14 residues. Germline lookup yields CDR1 MNHEY and CDR2 SVGAGI. CDR3 nucleotides: TGTGCCAGCAGAGGACTAGCGGGGCACTACGAGCAGTACTTC. Translated: CASRGLAGHYEQYF.

The chain is built from TRBV30 and TRBJ1-2; 7 bases line up with TRBD1. V was pared by 8 bases and J by 4 bases, with 13 bases of the junction left unmatched. The CDR3 loop spans 14 amino acids. Germline assignment: CDR1 GTSNPN and CDR2 SVGIG (reference sequence). CDR3 residues: CARSPGTEFYGYTF. CDR3 nucleotide sequence: TGTGCCCGCTCTCCCGGGACAGAATTCTATGGCTACACCTTC.

V gene TRBV5-5 combines with J gene TRBJ2-7; possibly TRBD2 for D (5 bases). This CDR3 contains 15 residues. CDR1 SGHKS and CDR2 YYEKEE come from the germline V gene (reference sequence). Trimming left V 3 bases short and J 2 bases short, with 15 bases between. CDR3 sequence: CASSSPRERTYEQYF. The CDR3, as DNA: TGTGCCAGCAGCTCGCCCCGGGAAAGAACCTACGAGCAGTACTTC.

This chain connects TRBV4-1 to TRBJ1-5, with 10 bases fitting TRBD1. The CDR3 totals 17 residues. V lost 0 bases to trimming and J lost 7 bases; unmatched junction nucleotides: 9. The germline V gene has CDR1 MGHRA and CDR2 YSYEKL. The CDR3 protein is CASSQDPGQGGFQPQHF. DNA of the CDR3: TGCGCCAGCAGCCAAGATCCTGGACAGGGGGGGTTCCAGCCCCAGCATTTT.

The chain couples TRBV5-1 to TRBJ2-5; D is uncertain. The CDR3 contains 12 residues. V lost 4 bases, J lost 0 bases, and 4 bases lay in between. Germline CDR1 reads SGHRS; CDR2 reads YFSETQ. The CDR3 is CASSAHQETQYF. The CDR3 DNA reads as TGCGCCAGCAGCGCGCACCAAGAGACCCAGTACTTC.

In DNA, the CDR3 is TGCAGTGCAGAGAGTGGGCACGAGCAGTACTTC. It codes for CSAESGHEQYF. The genes are TRBV20-1 and TRBJ2-7; D is unresolved. The V gene lost 6 bases and the J gene lost 5 bases, with 11 bases spanning the gap. The CDR3 length is 11 residues. Germline V gives CDR1 DFQATT, CDR2 SNEGSKA (reference sequence).

This rearrangement joins TRBV5-6 to TRBJ2-7; no reliable D call. Trimming shortened V by 4 bases and J by 4 bases, and 9 bases separated the two germline ends. This CDR3 has 12 amino acids. CDR1 SGHDT and CDR2 YYEEEE come from the germline V gene. For the CDR3, the DNA is TGTGCCAGCAGCCTGGACGGGTACGAGCAGTACTTC. As protein: CASSLDGYEQYF.

This rearrangement joins TRBV15 to TRBJ1-5; 7 nucleotides agree with TRBD1. Trimming removed 1 base from V and 9 bases from J; junction bases left unmatched: 12. Germline CDR1 and CDR2: LNHNV and YYDKDF (reference sequence). This CDR3 spans 16 amino acids. In nucleotides, the CDR3 is TGTGCCACCAGCAGAGTCCGGACAGGACTCGAGGGGCCCCAGCATTTT. Residues: CATSRVRTGLEGPQHF.

The rearrangement links TRBV13 to TRBJ2-1, with D maybe TRBD1 (8 bases). The CDR3 has 14 amino acids. The germline V gene encodes CDR1 PRHDT and CDR2 FYEKMQ (reference sequence). V was cut by 6 bases and J by 6 bases, with 15 bases left in between. CDR3 in amino acids: CASRAGQARNEQFF. CDR3 DNA sequence: TGTGCCAGCAGAGCGGGACAGGCTCGCAATGAGCAGTTCTTC.

The chain employs TRBV2 and TRBJ2-7, with 7 bases lining up with TRBD1. Germline V gene sequence: CDR1 SNHLY, CDR2 FYNNEI. The CDR3 contains 12 residues. Trimming at V came to 7 bases and at J to 5 bases, leaving 5 bases not matched to a gene. The CDR3 reads CASTDRAHEQYF. The CDR3 DNA follows: TGTGCCAGCACCGACAGGGCCCACGAGCAGTACTTC.

This chain links TRBV9 with TRBJ1-5, with 8 bases lining up with TRBD1. V trimming: 3 bases; J trimming: 2 bases; junction bases outside the gene matches: 4. This CDR3 is 15 amino acids long. CDR1 SGDLS and CDR2 YYNGEE come from the germline V gene. The CDR3: CASSGRQGRNQPQHF. The CDR3 DNA follows: TGTGCCAGCAGCGGAAGACAGGGGCGCAATCAGCCCCAGCATTTT. Full variable domain (missing parts from reference TRBV9 and TRBJ1-5): DSGVTQTPKHLITATGQRVTLRCSPRSGDLSVYWYQQSLDQGLQFLIQYYNGEERAKGNILERFSAQQFPDLHSELNLSSLELGDSALYFCASSGRQGRNQPQHFGDGTRLSIL.

V gene TRBV5-1 combines with J gene TRBJ2-3, with D possibly being TRBD2 (5 bases). Trimming left V 1 base short and J 1 base short, with 7 bases between. The germline CDR1 and CDR2 sequences are SGHRS and YFSETQ. The length of the CDR3 is 14 residues. This CDR3 reads CASSLRTRTDTQYF. The CDR3 nucleotides are TGCGCCAGCAGCTTGAGGACTCGCACAGATACGCAGTATTTT.

The count of this clone is one. The V call is TRBV6-1, the J call TRBJ2-5; 8 bases are shared with TRBD1. Unmatched junction bases numbered 7, after V lost 8 bases and J lost 2 bases. Germline V lookup: CDR1 MNHNS, CDR2 SASEGT. The CDR3 is 14 amino acids. The CDR3 DNA reads TGTGCCAGCGGGCAGGGGGCGTTTCAAGAGACCCAGTACTTC. It yields the protein CASGQGAFQETQYF.